Reported below is one T cell receptor beta chain. Its antigen remains unknown. From germline, CDR1 is LGHNT and CDR2 FRNRAP. The length of the CDR3 is 15 residues. Produced via immunoSEQ multiplex PCR; TCRdb's table is partial and in-frame only. The table records 100,000 to 150,000 clones, roughly 80% of them present only once. Time point defined: baseline pretreatment blood. Treatment in this sample: 15 Gy SBRT to primary tumor, nephrectomy 4 weeks later. This sample is drawn from a study of radiation and T cells in renal cell carcinoma. Study-wide findings and caveats: No pretreatment tumor biopsies were available for baseline clonotypes.

Sequencing used blood, obtained from a patient whose treatment included radiotherapy and nephrectomy. This chain uses TRBV12-5 with TRBJ2-1; TRBD1 aligns across 9 bases. The clonotype comes from a woman aged 55-70 years with renal cell carcinoma. Here the CDR3 DNA reads TGTGCCCCTCGGGGGACAGGGTCGTCTATAAATGAGCAGTTCTTC. As protein: CAPRGTGSSINEQFF.